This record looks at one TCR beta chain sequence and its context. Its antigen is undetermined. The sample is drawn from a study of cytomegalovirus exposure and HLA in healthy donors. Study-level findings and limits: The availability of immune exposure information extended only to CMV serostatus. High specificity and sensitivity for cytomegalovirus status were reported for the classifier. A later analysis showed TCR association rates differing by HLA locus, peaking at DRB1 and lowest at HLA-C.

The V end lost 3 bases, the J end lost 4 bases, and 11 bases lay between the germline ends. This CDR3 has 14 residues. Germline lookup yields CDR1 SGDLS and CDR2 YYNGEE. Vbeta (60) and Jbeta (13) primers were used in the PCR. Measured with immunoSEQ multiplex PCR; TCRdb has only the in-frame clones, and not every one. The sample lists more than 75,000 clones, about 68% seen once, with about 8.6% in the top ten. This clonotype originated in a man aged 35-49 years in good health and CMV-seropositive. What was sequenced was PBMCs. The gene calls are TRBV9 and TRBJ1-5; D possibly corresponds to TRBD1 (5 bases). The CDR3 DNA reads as TGTGCCAGCAGCGGGACATACACGAATCAGCCCCAGCATTTT. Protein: CASSGTYTNQPQHF.